One TCR beta chain is described in this entry. The antigen remains undetermined. With 4 bases clipped from V and 8 bases from J, the junction kept 8 bases outside the gene matches. CDR3 length equals 15 residues. Per the germline V gene, CDR1 is LNHNV and CDR2 is YYDKDF (reference sequence). This entry belongs to a study of cytomegalovirus exposure and HLA in healthy donors. General study points: Later on, a genetic analysis was performed. It linked a missense variant in DCLRE1C with V- and J-gene trimming of TCR beta. Association with HLA alleles at 0.05 false discovery rate was found for some 18,000 TCR beta sequences in a later analysis. Based on reports, TCR beta sequences accurately predicted HLA-A and HLA-B alleles for most subjects. DRB1 had the most TCR associations and HLA-C the fewest, a later analysis found, with rates varying by HLA locus.

The PCR used 60 Vbeta and 13 Jbeta primers. Only in-frame clones appear in the TCRdb table, and some are missing; sequencing was by immunoSEQ multiplex PCR. The sample shows about 150,000 clones, about 78% of them seen only once. The chain links TRBV15 to TRBJ1-6, with TRBD1 matching over 7 bases. The receptor was isolated from a woman aged 50 to 65 in good health and CMV-seropositive. The material sequenced was PBMCs. CDR3 DNA sequence: TGTGCCACCAGCAATTCCGGGACAGTGGATTCACCCCTCCACTTT. Amino acid sequence: CATSNSGTVDSPLHF.